The clone carrying this T cell receptor beta chain was seen more than once but under ten times. Antigen unknown. A sample-barcoded 5' primer and a J-beta primer mix were used in a second PCR of about 6 to 12 cycles. The template-switch adaptor, which had 12 random nucleotides, put a tag on each cDNA molecule. Each CDR3 protein is one row after TCRdb ran MiXCR on the 5' RACE reads. The sample includes 700,000 to 950,000 distinct CDR3 sequences, over 45% of them seen just once. Trimming left V 2 bases short and J 0 bases short, with 8 bases between. This CDR3 has 14 amino acids. Germline-derived CDR1 and CDR2 are SGHTA and FQGNSA. Each individual donor underwent a draw of about 11 milliliters of peripheral blood. This sample was taken from a study of blood T cells in healthy people across ages. Whole-study results and caveats: Naive and antigen-experienced cells were not separated, limiting conclusive comparison.

The TCR originated in a man aged 25 to 45 in good health. The sample was blood. The chain carries TRBV7-2 and TRBJ2-7, with D tentatively TRBD2 (5 bases). The CDR3 sequence: CASSLNEGSYEQYF. CDR3 DNA sequence: TGTGCCAGCAGCTTAAATGAGGGCTCCTACGAGCAGTACTTC.